The 16 T cell receptor beta chains below come from one sample, sequenced in a study of shared clonotypes between healthy human individuals. Data came from immunoSEQ multiplex PCR; TCRdb stores just in-frame clones and leaves some out. The sample has over a million clones, just under 99% seen once. The specimen sequenced was naive CD4+ T cells sorted from blood. As for subset: CD45RA+ positively selected. Every receptor here comes from a young man in good health.

The V and J genes are TRBV5-4 and TRBJ2-6; possible D gene TRBD1, 6 bases. CDR3 length: 17 amino acids. Germline assignment: CDR1 SGHNT and CDR2 YYREEE (reference sequence). V was trimmed by 7 bases and J by 3 bases, leaving 20 bases between them. The CDR3 reads CASVLSTGNDGANVLTF. The CDR3 nucleotides read TGTGCCAGCGTTTTGTCAACAGGGAACGATGGGGCCAACGTCCTGACTTTC.

This clone was detected once. The chain has TRBV28 and TRBJ2-3; TRBD2 aligns across 13 bases. After removal of 2 bases from V and 1 base from J, the junction contained 21 bases not matched to a gene. Germline CDR1 is MDHEN and CDR2 is SYDVKM. The CDR3 spans 23 residues. As DNA, the CDR3 is TGTGCCAGCAGTTTAAATTTAGTCCAGGTCCGGACTAGCGGGAGCCGGGGCACAGATACGCAGTATTTT. As protein: CASSLNLVQVRTSGSRGTDTQYF.

The chain recombines TRBV7-2 with TRBJ2-5; 10 nucleotides agree with TRBD2. The CDR3 spans 16 residues. V was pared by 1 base and J by 4 bases, with 6 bases of the junction left unmatched. CDR1 and CDR2 (germline): SGHTA, FQGNSA. CDR3 bases: TGTGCCAGCAGCTTAGAAAGCGGGAGGGCCTTAGAGACCCAGTACTTC. Amino acids: CASSLESGRALETQYF.

The chain links TRBV15 to TRBJ1-2; unclear D gene. Trimming cost V 5 bases and J 2 bases, with 12 bases left between them. Germline V gene sequence: CDR1 LNHNV, CDR2 YYDKDF (reference sequence). This CDR3 is built from 14 residues. CDR3 amino acids: CATSVGPLNYGYTF. CDR3 nucleotides: TGTGCCACCAGCGTTGGCCCCCTCAACTATGGCTACACCTTC.

The gene calls are TRBV5-5 and TRBJ1-3, with D possibly being TRBD1 (5 bases). The CDR3 extends over 15 amino acids. Germline V gene data show CDR1 as SGHKS and CDR2 as YYEKEE (reference sequence). V was shortened by 0 bases and J by 0 bases, with 7 bases between the two germline ends. The CDR3 nucleotides are TGTGCCAGCAGCTTGGCGGACACCTCTGGAAACACCATATATTTT. As protein: CASSLADTSGNTIYF. Full variable domain (outside the CDR3, taken from reference TRBV5-5 and TRBJ1-3): DAGVTQSPTHLIKTRGQQVTLRCSPISGHKSVSWYQQVLGQGPQFIFQYYEKEERGRGNFPDRFSARQFPNYSSELNVNALLLGDSALYLCASSLADTSGNTIYFGEGSWLTVV.

The CDR3 protein is CASSQDYPTSVGYEQYF. The CDR3 region has the DNA TGCGCCAGCAGCCAAGATTACCCGACTAGCGTTGGGTACGAGCAGTACTTC. The chain combines TRBV4-3 with TRBJ2-7, with 8 nucleotides matching TRBD2. Germline CDR1 reads LGHNA; CDR2 reads YSLEER. CDR3 length equals 17 residues. Germline trimming cut 0 bases from V and 4 bases from J; bases unmatched to any gene: 11.

V is TRBV5-1 and J is TRBJ2-7, with D possibly matching TRBD1 (6 bases). V shed 5 bases and J shed 2 bases, with 11 bases lying between them. This CDR3 region has 13 residues. Germline-derived CDR1 and CDR2 are SGHRS and YFSETQ. CDR3 nucleotide sequence: TGCGCCAGCAGAGCCGGGACAACCTACGAGCAGTACTTC. It codes for CASRAGTTYEQYF.

This chain links TRBV4-2 with TRBJ1-6; perhaps TRBD1 as D (5 bases). The CDR3 spans 13 residues. Germline CDR1 reads LGHNA; CDR2 reads YNFKEQ. The V gene lost 5 bases and the J gene lost 11 bases, with 13 bases spanning the gap. The CDR3 loop is CASSSLGGAPLHF. The CDR3 coding sequence is TGTGCCAGCAGCTCCCTCGGGGGGGCACCCCTCCACTTT.

The rearrangement uses TRBV2 and TRBJ1-2; D is ambiguous. CDR1 is SNHLY and CDR2 is FYNNEI in the germline V gene. The CDR3 is 17 amino acids. The V end lost 2 bases, the J end lost 8 bases, and 24 bases lay between the germline ends. The CDR3, as DNA: TGTGCCAGCAGTGAAACCCGGTCCAGACTAGTTTTCGGCGGCTACACCTTC. Protein sequence: CASSETRSRLVFGGYTF.

V and J are TRBV30 and TRBJ2-1; possibly TRBD2 for D (7 bases). Looked up from germline, CDR1 is GTSNPN and CDR2 is SVGIG (reference sequence). V was shortened by 4 bases and J by 8 bases, with 24 bases between the two germline ends. The CDR3 extends over 16 amino acids. CDR3 nucleotide sequence: TGTGCCTGGACCTCCCGGGGTGGGGGGGCGGTCCATGAGCAGTTCTTC. Encoded protein: CAWTSRGGGAVHEQFF.

This clone was seen just once. The chain is built from TRBV11-3 and TRBJ2-1; a weak D match, TRBD2 (6 bases). CDR1 and CDR2 (germline): SGHNT, YENEEA. Trimming left V 3 bases short and J 1 base short, with 10 bases between. This CDR3 comprises 15 residues. The CDR3 sequence is CASSFSGTSYNEQFF. CDR3 nucleotide sequence: TGTGCCAGCAGCTTTAGCGGAACTTCCTACAATGAGCAGTTCTTC.

This clone was observed once. The chain joins TRBV10-2 to TRBJ2-7; D uncertain. Germline V gene lookup returns CDR1 WSHSY and CDR2 SAAADI. There are 13 residues in the CDR3. Trimming pared 6 bases from V and 6 bases from J, leaving 15 bases between. The CDR3 region is CASRRPGFGEQYF. Written as DNA, the CDR3 is TGCGCCAGCAGAAGACCTGGGTTTGGCGAGCAGTACTTC.

V is TRBV13 and J is TRBJ2-7, with 9 bases identical to TRBD2. J lost 4 bases, V lost 6 bases, and 10 bases had no gene match. This CDR3 comprises 15 residues. The germline gives CDR1 PRHDT, CDR2 FYEKMQ (reference sequence). The CDR3 is CASRPISSGIYEQYF. The CDR3 DNA reads TGTGCCAGCAGACCAATCTCTAGCGGGATTTACGAGCAGTACTTC.

The genes are TRBV5-4 and TRBJ2-1; D unclear. Germline V CDR1 and CDR2: SGHNT, YYREEE (reference sequence). V gave up 0 bases and J gave up 9 bases, with 4 bases separating them. The CDR3 is made up of 11 amino acids. The CDR3 sequence: CASSLDSEQFF. CDR3 nucleotides: TGTGCCAGCAGCTTGGACAGTGAGCAGTTCTTC.

Only one count was recorded for this clone. The sample has other DNA sequences that encode this CDR3 too. The chain combines TRBV20-1 with TRBJ2-7, with D uncertain. Germline V lookup: CDR1 DFQATT, CDR2 SNEGSKA (reference sequence). Trimming cost V 3 bases and J 6 bases, with 9 bases left between them. This CDR3 has 11 amino acids. CDR3 in DNA: TGCAGTGCTAGGGACCCGCCCGAGCAGTACTTC. It specifies CSARDPPEQYF.

This clone has only one observation. The J gene is TRBJ2-4, the V gene TRBV7-8; D remains unclear. CDR3 size: 15 residues. Germline values: CDR1 SGHVS, CDR2 FQNEAQ. The V end lost 6 bases, the J end lost 2 bases, and 14 bases lay between the germline ends. Written as DNA, the CDR3 is TGTGCCAGCAGACCTCGTGTGTCTTCCAAAAACATTCAGTACTTC. Protein product: CASRPRVSSKNIQYF. Full variable domain (remainder filled in from reference TRBV7-8 and TRBJ2-4): GAGVSQSPRYKVAKRGQDVALRCDPISGHVSLFWYQQALGQGPEFLTYFQNEAQLDKSGLPSDRFFAERPEGSVSTLKIQRTQQEDSAVYLCASRPRVSSKNIQYFGAGTRLSVL.